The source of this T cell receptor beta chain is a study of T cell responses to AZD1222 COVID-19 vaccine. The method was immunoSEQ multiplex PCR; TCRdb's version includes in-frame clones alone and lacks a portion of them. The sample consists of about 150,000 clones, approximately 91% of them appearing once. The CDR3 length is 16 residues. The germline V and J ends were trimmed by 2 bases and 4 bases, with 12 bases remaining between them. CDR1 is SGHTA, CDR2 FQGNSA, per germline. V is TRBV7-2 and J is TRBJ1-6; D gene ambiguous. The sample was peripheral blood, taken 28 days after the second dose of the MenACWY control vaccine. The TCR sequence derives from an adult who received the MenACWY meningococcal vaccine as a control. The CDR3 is CASSLYLGQYNSPLHF. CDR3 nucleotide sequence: TGTGCCAGCAGCTTATATCTTGGGCAGTATAATTCACCCCTCCACTTT.